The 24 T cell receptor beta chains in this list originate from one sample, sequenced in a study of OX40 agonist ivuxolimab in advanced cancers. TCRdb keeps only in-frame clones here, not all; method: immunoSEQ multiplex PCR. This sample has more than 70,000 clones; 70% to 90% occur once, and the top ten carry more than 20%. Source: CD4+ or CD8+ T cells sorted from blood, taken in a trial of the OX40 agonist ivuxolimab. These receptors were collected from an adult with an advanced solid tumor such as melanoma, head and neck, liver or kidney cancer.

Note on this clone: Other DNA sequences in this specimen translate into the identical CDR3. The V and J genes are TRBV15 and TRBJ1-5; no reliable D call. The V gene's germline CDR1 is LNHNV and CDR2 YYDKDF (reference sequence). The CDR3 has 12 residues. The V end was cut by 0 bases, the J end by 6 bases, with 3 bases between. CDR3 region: CATSRDFQPQHF. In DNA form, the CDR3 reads TGTGCCACCAGCAGAGACTTTCAGCCCCAGCATTTT.

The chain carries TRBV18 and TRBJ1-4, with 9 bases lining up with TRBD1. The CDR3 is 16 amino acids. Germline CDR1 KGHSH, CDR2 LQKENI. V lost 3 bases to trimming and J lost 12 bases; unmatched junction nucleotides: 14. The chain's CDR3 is CASSPLPGQGWVELFF. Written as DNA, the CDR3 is TGTGCCAGCTCACCCTTACCGGGACAGGGCTGGGTGGAACTGTTTTTT.

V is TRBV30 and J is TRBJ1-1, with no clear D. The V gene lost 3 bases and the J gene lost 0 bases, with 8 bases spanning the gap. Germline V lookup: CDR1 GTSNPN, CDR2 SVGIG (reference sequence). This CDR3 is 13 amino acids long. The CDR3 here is CAWRGSMNTEAFF. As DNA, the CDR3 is TGTGCCTGGAGGGGCAGTATGAACACTGAAGCTTTCTTT.

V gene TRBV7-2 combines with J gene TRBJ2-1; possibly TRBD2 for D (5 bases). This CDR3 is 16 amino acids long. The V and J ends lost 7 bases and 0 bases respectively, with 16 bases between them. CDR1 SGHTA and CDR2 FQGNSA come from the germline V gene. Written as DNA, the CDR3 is TGTGCCAGCAACCCCTCGGTGGGGAGCTCCTACAATGAGCAGTTCTTC. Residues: CASNPSVGSSYNEQFF.

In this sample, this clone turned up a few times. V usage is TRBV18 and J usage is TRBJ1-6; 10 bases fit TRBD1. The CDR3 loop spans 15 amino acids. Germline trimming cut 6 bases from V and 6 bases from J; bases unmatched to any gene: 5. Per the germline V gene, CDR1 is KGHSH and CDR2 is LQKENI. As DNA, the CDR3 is TGTGCCAGCTCCCCGGGACAGGGGTTTAATTCACCCCTCCACTTT. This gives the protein CASSPGQGFNSPLHF.

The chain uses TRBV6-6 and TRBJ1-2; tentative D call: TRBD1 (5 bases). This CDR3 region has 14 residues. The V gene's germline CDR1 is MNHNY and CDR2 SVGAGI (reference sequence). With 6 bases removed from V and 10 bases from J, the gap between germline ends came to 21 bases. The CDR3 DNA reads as TGTGCCAGCAGAGGACACAGCCTTGGGTTTGTCTACACCTTC. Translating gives CASRGHSLGFVYTF.

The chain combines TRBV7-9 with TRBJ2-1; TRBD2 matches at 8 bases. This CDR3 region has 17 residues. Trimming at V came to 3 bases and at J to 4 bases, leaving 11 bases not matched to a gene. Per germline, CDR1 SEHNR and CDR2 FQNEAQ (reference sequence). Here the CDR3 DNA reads TGTGCCAGCAGCTTCTCAAGCGGGAGTGTCTTTTACAATGAGCAGTTCTTC. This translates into CASSFSSGSVFYNEQFF.

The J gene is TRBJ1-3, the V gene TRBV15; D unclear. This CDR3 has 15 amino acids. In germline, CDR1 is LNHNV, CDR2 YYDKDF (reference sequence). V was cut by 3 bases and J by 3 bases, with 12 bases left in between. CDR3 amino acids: CATSSRTVFGNTIYF. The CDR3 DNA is TGTGCCACCAGCAGCCGGACGGTGTTTGGAAACACCATATATTTT.

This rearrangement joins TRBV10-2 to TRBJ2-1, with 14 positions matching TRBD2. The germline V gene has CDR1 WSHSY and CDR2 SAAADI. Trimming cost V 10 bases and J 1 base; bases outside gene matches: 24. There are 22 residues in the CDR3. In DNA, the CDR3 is TGCGCCACCGGGGCGGGTGGCCGTAGGGGACTAGCGGGAGCTTCATCCTACAATGAGCAGTTCTTC. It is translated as CATGAGGRRGLAGASSYNEQFF.

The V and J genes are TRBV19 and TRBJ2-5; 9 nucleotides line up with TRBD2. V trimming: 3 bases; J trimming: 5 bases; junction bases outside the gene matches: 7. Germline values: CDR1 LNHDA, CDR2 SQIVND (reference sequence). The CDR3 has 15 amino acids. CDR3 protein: CASSIGGGALETQYF. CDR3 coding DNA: TGTGCCAGTAGTATCGGCGGGGGGGCCCTTGAGACCCAGTACTTC.

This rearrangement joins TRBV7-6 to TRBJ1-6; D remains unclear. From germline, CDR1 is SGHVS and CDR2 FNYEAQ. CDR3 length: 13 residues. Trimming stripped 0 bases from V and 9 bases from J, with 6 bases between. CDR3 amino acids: CASSLADGSPLHF. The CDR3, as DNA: TGTGCCAGCAGCTTAGCTGACGGTTCACCCCTCCACTTT.

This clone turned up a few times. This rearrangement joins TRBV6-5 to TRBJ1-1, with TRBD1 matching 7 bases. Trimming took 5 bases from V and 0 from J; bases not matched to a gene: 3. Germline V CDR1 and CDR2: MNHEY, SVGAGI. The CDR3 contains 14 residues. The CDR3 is CASSRDRMNTEAFF. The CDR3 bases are TGTGCCAGCAGTAGGGACAGAATGAACACTGAAGCTTTCTTT.

CDR3 coding DNA: TGTGCCAGCAGCGAACGGGACCTTCAAGAGACCCAGTACTTC. It yields the protein CASSERDLQETQYF. The chain links TRBV4-2 to TRBJ2-5; D assignment may be TRBD1 or TRBD2 (5 bases each). Germline CDR1 LGHNA, CDR2 YNFKEQ. V lost 5 bases and J 2 bases, leaving 12 bases between the germline ends. This CDR3 has 14 residues.

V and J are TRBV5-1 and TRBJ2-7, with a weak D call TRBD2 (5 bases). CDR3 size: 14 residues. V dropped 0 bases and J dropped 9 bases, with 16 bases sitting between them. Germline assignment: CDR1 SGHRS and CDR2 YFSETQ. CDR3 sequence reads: CASSLELLAGRQYF. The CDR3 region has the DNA TGCGCCAGCAGCTTGGAATTATTGGCGGGTCGGCAGTACTTC.

CDR3 nucleotides: TGCGCCAGCAGCCCCTCAAGAGGAGGGGGTTTGTCTGGGGCCAACGTCCTGACTTTC. Translated, it gives CASSPSRGGGLSGANVLTF. The chain is built from TRBV5-1 and TRBJ2-6, with D tentatively TRBD1 or TRBD2 (6 bases each). Germline loops: CDR1 SGHRS, CDR2 YFSETQ. There are 19 residues in the CDR3. The V end was cut by 4 bases, the J end by 1 base, with 21 bases between. The complete variable domain, with remaining parts taken from reference TRBV5-1 and TRBJ2-6, reads KAGVTQTPRYLIKTRGQQVTLSCSPISGHRSVSWYQQTPGQGLQFLFEYFSETQRNKGNFPGRFSGRQFSNSRSEMNVSTLELGDSALYLCASSPSRGGGLSGANVLTFGAGSRLTVL.

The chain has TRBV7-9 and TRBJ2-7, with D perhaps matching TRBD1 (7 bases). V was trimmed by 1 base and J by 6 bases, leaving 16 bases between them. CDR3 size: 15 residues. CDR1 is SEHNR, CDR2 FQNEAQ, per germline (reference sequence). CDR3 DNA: TGTGCCAGCAGCTTAGGACAGGGACTTCCCTTCGAGCAGTACTTC. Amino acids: CASSLGQGLPFEQYF.

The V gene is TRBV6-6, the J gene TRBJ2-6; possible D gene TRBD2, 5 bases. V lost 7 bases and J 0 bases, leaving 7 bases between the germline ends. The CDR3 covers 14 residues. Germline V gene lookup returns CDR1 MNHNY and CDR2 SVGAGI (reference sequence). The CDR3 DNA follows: TGTGCCAGCACGGGATACTCTGGGGCCAACGTCCTGACTTTC. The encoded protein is CASTGYSGANVLTF.

The CDR3 sequence: CATGLNEKLFF. The CDR3 DNA is TGTGCCACAGGTCTTAATGAAAAACTGTTTTTT. The V gene is TRBV6-5, the J gene TRBJ1-4; D is unresolved. V was clipped by 10 bases and J by 4 bases, with 7 bases between them. This CDR3 comprises 11 residues. Germline V gene data show CDR1 as MNHEY and CDR2 as SVGAGI.

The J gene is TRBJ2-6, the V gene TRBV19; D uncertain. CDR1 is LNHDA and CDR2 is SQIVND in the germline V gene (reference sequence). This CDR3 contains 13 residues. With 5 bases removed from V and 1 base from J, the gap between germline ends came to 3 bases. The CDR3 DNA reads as TGTGCCAGTAGTGGTTCTGGGGCCAACGTCCTGACTTTC. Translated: CASSGSGANVLTF.

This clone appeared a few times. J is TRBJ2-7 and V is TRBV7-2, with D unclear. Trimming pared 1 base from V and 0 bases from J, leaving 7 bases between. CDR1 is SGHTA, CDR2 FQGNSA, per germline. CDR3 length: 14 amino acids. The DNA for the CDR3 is TGTGCCAGCAGCTTAGACAAGTTCTCCTACGAGCAGTACTTC. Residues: CASSLDKFSYEQYF. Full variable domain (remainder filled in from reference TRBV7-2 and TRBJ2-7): GAGVSQSPSNKVTEKGKDVELRCDPISGHTALYWYRQSLGQGLEFLIYFQGNSAPDKSGLPSDRFSAERTGGSVSTLTIQRTQQEDSAVYLCASSLDKFSYEQYFGPGTRLTVT.

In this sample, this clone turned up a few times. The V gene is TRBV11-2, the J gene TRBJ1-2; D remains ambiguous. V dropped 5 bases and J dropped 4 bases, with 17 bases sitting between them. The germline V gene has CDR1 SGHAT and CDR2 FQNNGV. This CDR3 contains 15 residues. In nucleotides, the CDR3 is TGTGCCAGCAGCCCCACACTAGGTCCTTCCTATGGCTACACCTTC. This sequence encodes CASSPTLGPSYGYTF.

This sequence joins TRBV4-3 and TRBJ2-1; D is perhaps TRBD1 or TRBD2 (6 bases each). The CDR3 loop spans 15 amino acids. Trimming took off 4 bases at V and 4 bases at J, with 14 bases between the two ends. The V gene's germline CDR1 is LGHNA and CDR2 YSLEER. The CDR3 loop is CASSLGGGMYNEQFF. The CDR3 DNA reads TGCGCCAGCAGCCTAGGAGGGGGAATGTACAATGAGCAGTTCTTC.

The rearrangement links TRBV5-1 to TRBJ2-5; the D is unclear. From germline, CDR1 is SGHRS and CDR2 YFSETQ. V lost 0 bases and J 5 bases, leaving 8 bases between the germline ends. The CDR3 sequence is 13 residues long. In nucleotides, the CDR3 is TGCGCCAGCAGCTTGGAGGCTACGGAGACCCAGTACTTC. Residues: CASSLEATETQYF.

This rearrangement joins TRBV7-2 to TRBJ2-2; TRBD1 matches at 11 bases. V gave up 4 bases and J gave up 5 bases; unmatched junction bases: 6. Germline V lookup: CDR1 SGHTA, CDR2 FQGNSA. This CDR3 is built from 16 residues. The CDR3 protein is CASSSSGTGGTGELFF. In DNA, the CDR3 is TGTGCCAGCAGCTCCTCCGGGACAGGGGGGACCGGGGAGCTGTTTTTT.